This is a list of T cell receptor beta chains from one sample in a study of control samples from healthy donors and cancer patients. This table comes from immunoSEQ multiplex PCR, and its TCRdb copy is limited to in-frame clones, with some not included. The sample holds some 200,000 clones, roughly 91% seen once. Sequenced material: blood. All receptors derive from a woman in her thirties in good health. CDR3s include the opening cysteine and the closing phenylalanine or tryptophan. The D gene is left open where the match is weak. Expanded clones get a size class; other rows say once, few or many, or leave the size out.

TRBJ2-3 . TRBV29-1 . TGCAGCGGTAGCACAGATACGCAGTATTTT CSGSTDTQYF
TRBJ2-3 . TRBV29-1 TRBD2 TGCAGCGTCCGGGGACTAGCCCAGCCAGATACGCAGTATTTT CSVRGLAQPDTQYF
TRBJ1-1 . TRBV9 . TGTGCCAGCAGCGTCGATCCGGGGACACCAAACACTGAAGCTTTCTTT CASSVDPGTPNTEAFF
TRBJ2-1 . TRBV3-1/TRBV3-2 TRBD2 TGTGCCAGCAGCCAAACCGGGACTAGCGGGCCCATTTCCTACAATGAGCAGTTCTTC CASSQTGTSGPISYNEQFF
TRBJ2-5 . TRBV18 . TGTGCCAGCTCACCTCAGGTCCAAGAGACCCAGTACTTC CASSPQVQETQYF
TRBJ2-4 . TRBV7-3 . TGTGCCAGCAGCTTAAAGGCGGGGCCCAAAAACATTCAGTACTTC CASSLKAGPKNIQYF
TRBJ1-1 . TRBV5-1 . TGCGCCAGCAGCTTGCCGACGGGGGCCGACACTGAAGCTTTCTTT CASSLPTGADTEAFF
TRBJ1-3 . TRBV20-1 . TGCAGTGCTAGTGATCCGGCAGGGGGAAACACCATATATTTT CSASDPAGGNTIYF
TRBJ1-5 . TRBV3-1/TRBV3-2 TRBD1 TGTGCCAGCAGCCAACAGGGGGGGGGCAATCAGCCCCAGCATTTT CASSQQGGGNQPQHF
TRBJ1-2 . TRBV6-2/TRBV6-3 TRBD1 TGTGCCAGCAGTTACCCGGGACAGGGCTATGGCTACACCTTC CASSYPGQGYGYTF
TRBJ2-3 . TRBV28 . TGTGCCAGCAGTTTTTATAGGGTGACAGATACGCAGTATTTT CASSFYRVTDTQYF
TRBJ2-7 once TRBV6-4 . TGTGCCAGCCCTGGACAGCGCTACGAGCAGTACTTC CASPGQRYEQYF
TRBJ2-5 few TRBV6-2/TRBV6-3 . TGTGCCAGCAGTTACGGAGAGACCCAGTACTTC CASSYGETQYF
TRBJ1-5 . TRBV5-1 TRBD1 TGCGCCAGCAAGGGACAGTTTCAGCCCCAGCATTTT CASKGQFQPQHF
TRBJ1-2 . TRBV4-1 . TGCGCCAGCAGCAGGGAATGGGCCAACATTAACTATGGCTACACCTTC CASSREWANINYGYTF
TRBJ2-7 . TRBV12-5 TRBD2 TGTGCTAGTGGTATCAACCCCCAAGGGCTAGCGGGAGTCTACGAGCAGTACTTC CASGINPQGLAGVYEQYF
TRBJ2-5 . TRBV18 TRBD2 TGTGCCAGCTCCCCACTAGCGGGGGTGGAGACCCAGTACTTC CASSPLAGVETQYF
TRBJ2-7 . TRBV18 TRBD1 TGTGCCAGCTCACTCCAGGGACAGGGGTCCTACGAGCAGTACTTC CASSLQGQGSYEQYF
TRBJ2-2 . TRBV14 TRBD2 TGTGCCAGCAGCCAAGTGGAAAGCGGGGGGCCCGGGGAGCTGTTTTTT CASSQVESGGPGELFF
TRBJ1-5 . TRBV7-2 . TGTGCCAGCAGCTTACAGGACAGTAGCAATCAGCCCCAGCATTTT CASSLQDSSNQPQHF
TRBJ2-7 . TRBV2 TRBD2 TGTGCCAGCAGTGGGACTAGCGGGAGTTCCGAGCAGTACTTC CASSGTSGSSEQYF
TRBJ1-5 . TRBV7-2 . TGTGCCAGCAGCTTAGCGCTTATGGGACAAAATCAGCCCCAGCATTTT CASSLALMGQNQPQHF
TRBJ2-3 . TRBV2 TRBD2 TGTGCCAGCAGTGAATTTGCGGGAGTCACAGATACGCAGTATTTT CASSEFAGVTDTQYF
TRBJ1-6 . TRBV5-1 . TGCGCCAGCAGCCTCAGGGGTAGCACCTATAATTCACCCCTCCACTTT CASSLRGSTYNSPLHF
TRBJ1-6 . TRBV7-3 . TGTGCCAGCAGCTTATCCAGCTCCTATAATTCACCCCTCCACTTT CASSLSSSYNSPLHF
TRBJ1-5 . TRBV19 . TGTGCCAGTAGTGGCAGGGGTAGCAATCAGCCCCAGCATTTT CASSGRGSNQPQHF
TRBJ2-2 . TRBV6-6 . TGTGCCAGCAGTTACCCTGGGGTACCCGGGGAGCTGTTTTTT CASSYPGVPGELFF
TRBJ1-3 . TRBV12-5 . TGTGCTAGTGGTTTGGTAGGCACGTCTGGAAACACCATATATTTT CASGLVGTSGNTIYF
TRBJ1-1 . TRBV14 TRBD1 TGTGCCAGCAGCGACAGGGGGCGATCGAACACTGAAGCTTTCTTT CASSDRGRSNTEAFF
TRBJ2-4 once TRBV7-2 TRBD2 TGTGCCAGCAGCGCCGGACTAGCGGGATCGGGCGCCAAAAACATTCAGTACTTC CASSAGLAGSGAKNIQYF
TRBJ2-7 . TRBV3-1/TRBV3-2 . TGTGCCAGCAGCCAACACTCTACCTACGAGCAGTACTTC CASSQHSTYEQYF
TRBJ1-1 . TRBV24-1 . TGTGCCACCAGTGGCGGGCGGCACACTGAAGCTTTCTTT CATSGGRHTEAFF
TRBJ2-7 . TRBV7-2 . TGTGCCAGCAGCTTGGACACCTACGAGCAGTACTTC CASSLDTYEQYF
TRBJ1-5 few TRBV12-3/TRBV12-4 TRBD1 TGTGCCAGCAGGGACAGGGATCAGCCCCAGCATTTT CASRDRDQPQHF
TRBJ1-2 . TRBV6-5 TRBD1 TGTGCCAGCAGTTACCGTAGACAGGGTAGTTGGTATGGCTACACCTTC CASSYRRQGSWYGYTF
TRBJ1-3 . TRBV11-2 TRBD1 TGTGCCAGCAGCCCTGGACAGGGCTCTGGAAACACCATATATTTT CASSPGQGSGNTIYF
TRBJ2-3 . TRBV9 . TGTGCCAGCAGCCCCCTAGGGGCTAGCACAGATACGCAGTATTTT CASSPLGASTDTQYF
TRBJ2-2 . TRBV20-1 TRBD2 TGCAGTGCTAGTAGCGGGACTACTTACACCGGGGAGCTGTTTTTT CSASSGTTYTGELFF
TRBJ1-5 once TRBV18 TRBD1 TGTGCCAGCTCACCTTCCGGGACAGGGGGCAATCAGCCCCAGCATTTT CASSPSGTGGNQPQHF
TRBJ2-3 . TRBV28 TRBD2 TGTGCCAGCCCCATCGCTAGCGGGACCACAGATACGCAGTATTTT CASPIASGTTDTQYF
TRBJ1-4 . TRBV25-1 . TGTGCCAGCAGCCTCGCGGGGGCAACTAATGAAAAACTGTTTTTT CASSLAGATNEKLFF
TRBJ2-4 . TRBV5-6 . TGTGCCAGCAGCCCGGAGGGAGTAAACATTCAGTACTTC CASSPEGVNIQYF
TRBJ1-6 . TRBV9 . TGTGCCAGCAGCGTATCAGGGGCGCAGAATTCACCCCTCCACTTT CASSVSGAQNSPLHF
TRBJ1-6 . TRBV2 . TGTGCCAGCAGTGTACATAATTCACCCCTCCACTTT CASSVHNSPLHF
TRBJ2-1 . TRBV5-6 . TGTGCCAGCAGCTTGGGGGACTCCTACAATGAGCAGTTCTTC CASSLGDSYNEQFF
TRBJ2-1 . TRBV25-1 TRBD1 TGTGCCAGCAGTGAATACGGGACAGGTGATGAGCAGTTCTTC CASSEYGTGDEQFF
TRBJ1-2 . TRBV11-2 . TGTGCCAGCAGTTCCCGGGGGACAAACTATGGCTACACCTTC CASSSRGTNYGYTF
TRBJ1-1 . TRBV21-1 . TGTGCCAGCAGCAAAGGACGGGGGCCGGGGACTGAAGCTTTCTTT CASSKGRGPGTEAFF
TRBJ2-7 . TRBV6-5 TRBD1 TGTGCCAGCAGTTACTTGAGGGGGCAGGAGCAGTACTTC CASSYLRGQEQYF
TRBJ1-1 . TRBV28 . TGTGCCAGCAGTTTAAGGGATGAAGCTTTCTTT CASSLRDEAFF
TRBJ1-5 . TRBV25-1 TRBD1 TGTGCCAGCAGTGAATCAGGGACAGGAGCAAATCAGCCCCAGCATTTT CASSESGTGANQPQHF
TRBJ2-5 . TRBV9 . TGTGCCAGCAGCGTAGGGGGTACGAACCAAGAGACCCAGTACTTC CASSVGGTNQETQYF
TRBJ2-2 few TRBV15 . TGTGCCACCAGCAGAGGGGTAGGGGGCACCGGGGAGCTGTTTTTT CATSRGVGGTGELFF